The clone carrying this T cell receptor beta chain was counted ten times or more. Trimming took off 1 base at V and 5 bases at J, with 11 bases between the two ends. Germline V CDR1 and CDR2: KGHDR, SFDVKD. This CDR3 contains 15 residues. This record belongs to a study of T cells in Graves' hyperthyroidism and ophthalmopathy. Study as a whole: Peripheral blood was collected at initial diagnosis, before any treatment.

Clinical symptoms, serum thyroxine, TRAb, thyroid ultrasound and orbital computed tomography informed diagnoses. Using approximately 10 ml of fresh peripheral blood, PBMCs were prepared. What was amplified from RNA transcripts were TCR beta CDR3 regions. With the HTBI primer set, the TCR CDR3 went through a first round of RT-PCR. From the multiplex PCR reads, TCRdb called clonotypes with MiXCR, one entry per CDR3 protein. Of 500,000 to 650,000 distinct CDR3 sequences listed, about 14% were seen once; the top ten hold 9.5% to 15%. This chain uses TRBV24-1 with TRBJ2-4, with D possibly matching TRBD1 (6 bases). Input material: blood. This receptor was taken from a woman aged 50 to 60 with Graves' ophthalmopathy. The chain's CDR3 is CATSDFRDNENIQYF. The CDR3 DNA reads TGTGCCACCAGTGATTTCCGGGACAACGAAAACATTCAGTACTTC.